Listed below are T cell receptor beta chains from one sample, sequenced in a study of cytomegalovirus exposure and HLA in healthy donors. Data came from immunoSEQ multiplex PCR; TCRdb stores just in-frame clones and leaves some out. The sample lists fewer than 200,000 clones; around 81% were seen once. The sample taken for sequencing was PBMCs. All receptors derive from a woman aged 25 to 45 in good health and CMV-seronegative. CDR3s include the opening cysteine and the closing phenylalanine or tryptophan. Fields, in order: D gene, clone size, V gene, J gene, CDR3 length, CDR3 DNA, CDR3 protein. The D gene is left open where the match is weak. Size tells how often a clone was seen (once, few, many) or the class of an expanded clone, and some rows leave it out.

TRBD2,-,TRBV19,TRBJ2-5,14,TGTGCCAGTAGCCGGCTAGGGGAGGGAGAGACCCAGTACTTC,CASSRLGEGETQYF
TRBD1,few,TRBV5-4,TRBJ1-6,15,TGCGCCAGCAGCCAAGATGGGACAGATAATTCACCCCTCCACTTT,CASSQDGTDNSPLHF
-,once,TRBV18,TRBJ1-4,14,TGTGCCAGCTCACCACGCGGGGGCCATGAAAAACTGTTTTTT,CASSPRGGHEKLFF
-,-,TRBV7-9,TRBJ2-1,16,TGTGCCAGCAGACCATCCCTCGGGGGACCCTACAATGAGCAGTTCTTC,CASRPSLGGPYNEQFF
-,once,TRBV19,TRBJ2-7,14,TGTGCCAGTAGTATAGGGGGGGACCTCTACGAGCAGTACTTC,CASSIGGDLYEQYF
-,-,TRBV9,TRBJ1-3,14,TGTGCCAGCAGCGTAGCTTTTCCCGGAAACACCATATATTTT,CASSVAFPGNTIYF
TRBD2,few,TRBV4-1,TRBJ2-2,18,TGCGCCAGCAGCCACGGACTAGCGGGGCCCTACAACACCGGGGAGCTGTTTTTT,CASSHGLAGPYNTGELFF
-,-,TRBV11-3,TRBJ2-7,13,TGTGCCAGCAGCACCCCCTACGAAAACGAGCAGTACTTC,CASSTPYENEQYF
-,-,TRBV11-2,TRBJ1-2,14,TGTGCCAGCAGCCTTAGACAGGATCTCTATGGCTACACCTTC,CASSLRQDLYGYTF
-,-,TRBV10-3,TRBJ2-2,16,TGTGCCATCAGGGGGGCTCGGCTACAGAACACCGGGGAGCTGTTTTTT,CAIRGARLQNTGELFF
TRBD2,-,TRBV5-1,TRBJ2-3,15,TGCGCCAGCAGCCGAGCGGGGGGGAGCACAGATACGCAGTATTTT,CASSRAGGSTDTQYF
-,few,TRBV7-3,TRBJ2-5,14,TGTGCCAGCAGCTTAACGGGCAGCCCAGAGACCCAGTACTTC,CASSLTGSPETQYF
TRBD1,-,TRBV28,TRBJ1-4,14,TGTGCCAGCAGCACGGGACAGGGTCATGAAAAACTGTTTTTT,CASSTGQGHEKLFF
TRBD1,-,TRBV2,TRBJ1-3,16,TGTGCCAGCGGATCGGGACAGGGCTTCTCTGGAAACACCATATATTTT,CASGSGQGFSGNTIYF
TRBD2,-,TRBV11-2,TRBJ2-1,17,TGTGCCAGCAGCTTAGTTCGGGGCGGGAGCTCCTACAATGAGCAGTTCTTC,CASSLVRGGSSYNEQFF
TRBD1,-,TRBV28,TRBJ2-5,14,TGTGCCAGCAGTCGACAGGGGCGGGGAGAGACCCAGTACTTC,CASSRQGRGETQYF
-,-,TRBV18,TRBJ2-5,16,TGTGCCAGCTCACCGCAACGGGACACTGTACAAGAGACCCAGTACTTC,CASSPQRDTVQETQYF
TRBD1,-,TRBV12-5,TRBJ2-7,16,TGTGCTAGTGCCCAAGGTAGGACAGGGGGCAGGAACGAGCAGTACTTC,CASAQGRTGGRNEQYF